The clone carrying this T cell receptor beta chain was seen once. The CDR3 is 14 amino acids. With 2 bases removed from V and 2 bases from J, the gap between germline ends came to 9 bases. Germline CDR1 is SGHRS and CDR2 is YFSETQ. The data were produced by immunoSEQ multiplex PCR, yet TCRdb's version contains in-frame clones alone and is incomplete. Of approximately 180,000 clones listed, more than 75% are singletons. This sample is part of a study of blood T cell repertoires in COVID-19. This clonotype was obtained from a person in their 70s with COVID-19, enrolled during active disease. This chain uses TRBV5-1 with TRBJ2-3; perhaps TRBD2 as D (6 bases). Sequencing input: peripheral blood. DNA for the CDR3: TGCGCCAGCAGCTTCACTAGCCCCACAGATACGCAGTATTTT. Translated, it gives CASSFTSPTDTQYF.